These 29 T cell receptor beta chains were sequenced from one sample in a study of T cell changes during pregnancy in multiple sclerosis. Assay: immunoSEQ multiplex PCR; the TCRdb copy retains only in-frame clones and omits some. The repertoire has about 59,000 clones, approximately 94% of them found once; the top ten carry under 3%. The input for sequencing was CD8+ T cells from peripheral blood mononuclear cells, taken after pregnancy. The source is a female donor with multiple sclerosis, enrolled in a pregnancy study.

The gene calls are TRBV14 and TRBJ2-7; D not certain. Germline V lookup: CDR1 SGHDN, CDR2 FVKESK. V lost 0 bases to trimming and J lost 6 bases, with 9 bases between them. The length of the CDR3 is 13 residues. The CDR3 bases are TGTGCCAGCAGCCAAGACCAAGGAGTCGAGCAGTACTTC. It is translated as CASSQDQGVEQYF.

The CDR3 spells CASSLIQEAYEQYF. CDR3 nucleotide sequence: TGTGCCAGCAGCCTTATACAGGAAGCCTACGAGCAGTACTTC. This sequence joins TRBV7-2 and TRBJ2-7, with a possible D match to TRBD1 (5 bases). This CDR3 has 14 amino acids. Germline CDR1 and CDR2: SGHTA and FQGNSA. Between the trimmed V and J ends, which lost 5 bases and 2 bases, there was a span of 13 bases. Full variable domain (remainder filled in from reference TRBV7-2 and TRBJ2-7): GAGVSQSPSNKVTEKGKDVELRCDPISGHTALYWYRQSLGQGLEFLIYFQGNSAPDKSGLPSDRFSAERTGGSVSTLTIQRTQQEDSAVYLCASSLIQEAYEQYFGPGTRLTVT.

The chain has TRBV7-8 and TRBJ2-1; 9 nucleotides align to TRBD2. This CDR3 has 18 residues. The germline V gene encodes CDR1 SGHVS and CDR2 FQNEAQ. V was pared by 5 bases and J by 5 bases, with 16 bases of the junction left unmatched. The CDR3 here is CASSPRYSGSKLNNEQFF. CDR3 bases: TGTGCCAGCAGCCCCCGTTATAGCGGGAGCAAGTTAAACAATGAGCAGTTCTTC.

The CDR3, as DNA: TGTGCCTGGACCGGCTCCTACAATGAGCAGTTCTTC. Protein product: CAWTGSYNEQFF. The V gene is TRBV30, the J gene TRBJ2-1; D gene unclear. CDR3 length equals 12 residues. Trimming removed 4 bases from V and 0 bases from J, with 4 bases in between. Germline V lookup: CDR1 GTSNPN, CDR2 SVGIG (reference sequence).

CDR3 nucleotide sequence: TGTGCCAGCAGCTTAGGGGCAGGCTATGGCTACACCTTC. It translates to CASSLGAGYGYTF. The chain links TRBV7-6 to TRBJ1-2; no clear D gene. CDR3 length equals 13 residues. Per germline, CDR1 SGHVS and CDR2 FNYEAQ. Trimming removed 1 base from V and 4 bases from J, with 7 bases in between.

The count of this clone is one. The rearrangement joins TRBV27 to TRBJ2-3; a weak D match, TRBD1 (6 bases). The CDR3 covers 17 residues. CDR1 and CDR2 from the germline V gene are MNHEY and SMNVEV (reference sequence). V lost 5 bases, J lost 4 bases, and 22 bases lay in between. The CDR3: CASSPLRVTGRADTQYF. The CDR3 DNA reads TGTGCCAGCAGTCCGCTAAGGGTGACAGGTAGGGCAGATACGCAGTATTTT.

This chain uses TRBV11-3 with TRBJ2-1; 8 positions match TRBD2. Unmatched junction bases numbered 10, after V lost 7 bases and J lost 5 bases. Germline CDR1 is SGHNT and CDR2 is YENEEA. The CDR3 extends over 15 amino acids. CDR3 residues: CASTLSGSGDNEQFF. As DNA, the CDR3 is TGTGCCAGCACCCTGAGCGGGAGTGGGGACAATGAGCAGTTCTTC. Full variable domain (outside the CDR3, taken from reference TRBV11-3 and TRBJ2-1): EAGVVQSPRYKIIEKKQPVAFWCNPISGHNTLYWYLQNLGQGPELLIRYENEEAVDDSQLPKDRFSAERLKGVDSTLKIQPAELGDSAVYLCASTLSGSGDNEQFFGPGTRLTVL.

V gene TRBV5-1 combines with J gene TRBJ2-1; 8 nucleotides agree with TRBD2. CDR3 length equals 16 residues. The V segment lost 4 bases and the J segment 4 bases; nucleotides outside the gene matches: 10. CDR1 is SGHRS and CDR2 is YFSETQ in the germline V gene. In DNA, the CDR3 is TGCGCCAGCAGCCATCGGCTAGCGGGTGCATACAATGAGCAGTTCTTC. Encoded protein: CASSHRLAGAYNEQFF.

This chain links TRBV6-6 with TRBJ2-1, with D hard to call. The CDR3 contains 12 residues. V was cut by 8 bases and J by 5 bases, with 10 bases left in between. The V gene's germline CDR1 is MNHNY and CDR2 SVGAGI (reference sequence). The CDR3 region has the DNA TGTGCCAGCCAAACCTACGACAATGAGCAGTTCTTC. Amino acids: CASQTYDNEQFF.

The chain uses TRBV19 and TRBJ2-2; 7 bases agree with TRBD2. The CDR3 totals 12 residues. The germline gives CDR1 LNHDA, CDR2 SQIVND (reference sequence). Germline trimming cut 10 bases from V and 6 bases from J; bases unmatched to any gene: 5. This CDR3 reads CATKRGPGELFF. CDR3 bases: TGTGCCACCAAGCGGGGTCCCGGGGAGCTGTTTTTT.

This clone has just one count. The J gene is TRBJ1-5, the V gene TRBV6-1; D is undetermined. The germline V gene encodes CDR1 MNHNS and CDR2 SASEGT. V was clipped by 10 bases and J by 3 bases, with 7 bases between them. The CDR3 loop spans 11 amino acids. The CDR3 DNA follows: TGTGCCACCCAGGACAATCAGCCCCAGCATTTT. Translation: CATQDNQPQHF.

The chain joins TRBV29-1 to TRBJ2-6, with 7 bases identical to TRBD2. V dropped 2 bases and J dropped 0; count of bases not matched to a gene: 10. There are 18 residues in the CDR3. Germline values: CDR1 SQVTM, CDR2 ANQGSEA. CDR3 in amino acids: CSVETGRLANSGANVLTF. The CDR3 DNA reads TGCAGCGTTGAAACGGGGCGACTAGCAAACTCTGGGGCCAACGTCCTGACTTTC.

This chain links TRBV6-1 with TRBJ2-7; D perhaps matches TRBD2 (6 bases). Trimming stripped 0 bases from V and 2 bases from J, with 17 bases between. Germline-derived CDR1 and CDR2 are MNHNS and SASEGT. This CDR3 region has 17 residues. The CDR3 nucleotides read TGTGCCAGCAGTGAAGCCACGGCCGGGAGCAGGACCTACGAGCAGTACTTC. This codes for CASSEATAGSRTYEQYF.

The chain carries TRBV29-1 and TRBJ2-7; TRBD2 is a possible D gene (6 bases). Germline CDR1 is SQVTM and CDR2 is ANQGSEA. Trimming stripped 1 base from V and 6 bases from J, with 19 bases between. The CDR3 spans 15 residues. CDR3 sequence: CSVEVLAKNPREQYF. The DNA for the CDR3 is TGCAGCGTTGAAGTGCTAGCGAAAAACCCGCGCGAGCAGTACTTC.

This rearrangement joins TRBV29-1 to TRBJ2-7; 9 nucleotides line up with TRBD2. Germline V lookup: CDR1 SQVTM, CDR2 ANQGSEA. Germline trimming cut 2 bases from V and 2 bases from J; bases unmatched to any gene: 4. There are 14 residues in the CDR3. The CDR3 sequence: CSVERGGGAYEQYF. The CDR3 coding sequence is TGCAGCGTTGAACGGGGCGGGGGGGCCTACGAGCAGTACTTC.

A single count supports this clone. The gene calls are TRBV10-3 and TRBJ2-2; 7 nucleotides match TRBD2. CDR1 ENHRY and CDR2 SYGVKD come from the germline V gene. This CDR3 region has 16 residues. Trimming at V came to 8 bases and at J to 3 bases, leaving 12 bases not matched to a gene. CDR3 DNA sequence: TGTGCCATCGGGGGGGACGTCGGCGAGGACACCGGGGAGCTGTTTTTT. Encoded protein: CAIGGDVGEDTGELFF.

CDR3 in amino acids: CASSLGVAGYTDTQYF. The CDR3 DNA reads as TGTGCCAGCAGTTTGGGAGTAGCGGGGTACACAGATACGCAGTATTTT. The chain joins TRBV27 to TRBJ2-3, with 8 bases fitting TRBD2. CDR3 length: 16 residues. Germline V lookup: CDR1 MNHEY, CDR2 SMNVEV (reference sequence). V shed 3 bases, J shed 2 bases, and the junction held 7 bases outside the gene matches.

The rearrangement uses TRBV29-1 and TRBJ1-2; TRBD1 agrees at 7 bases. The V and J ends lost 5 bases and 1 base, in that order; junction bases with no gene match: 10. The CDR3 length is 15 residues. CDR1 is SQVTM, CDR2 ANQGSEA, per germline. The CDR3 region has the DNA TGCAGCGTTCTTTTTAATGGACAGGATAACTATGGCTACACCTTC. Protein: CSVLFNGQDNYGYTF.

The chain is built from TRBV28 and TRBJ1-1; D perhaps matches TRBD1 (5 bases). In germline, CDR1 is MDHEN, CDR2 SYDVKM. CDR3 length equals 13 residues. V was pared by 3 bases and J by 4 bases, with 9 bases between. CDR3 coding DNA: TGTGCCAGCAGTTTTGGGGGAGGCACTGAAGCTTTCTTT. This translates into CASSFGGGTEAFF.

The J gene is TRBJ1-1, the V gene TRBV6-6, with no clear D. The V and J ends lost 7 bases and 2 bases respectively, with 11 bases between them. Looked up from germline, CDR1 is MNHNY and CDR2 is SVGAGI (reference sequence). The CDR3 consists of 13 residues. The CDR3 DNA is TGTGCCAGCACCCCCGGGAAAAACACTGAAGCTTTCTTT. Its protein is CASTPGKNTEAFF.

This clone has only one observation. This chain uses TRBV19 with TRBJ2-7, with D possibly being TRBD1 (5 bases). V shed 3 bases and J shed 5 bases, with 11 bases lying between them. Germline CDR1 and CDR2: LNHDA and SQIVND (reference sequence). The CDR3 sequence is 13 residues long. CDR3: CASSIHDSDEQYF. CDR3 DNA sequence: TGTGCCAGTAGTATCCATGACAGCGACGAGCAGTACTTC.

The chain joins TRBV4-2 to TRBJ2-7; no clear D gene. This CDR3 contains 14 residues. V shed 0 bases and J shed 0 bases, with 6 bases lying between them. Germline V gene data show CDR1 as LGHNA and CDR2 as YNFKEQ. CDR3 in DNA: TGTGCCAGCAGCCAAGACCCTAGCTCCTACGAGCAGTACTTC. It translates to CASSQDPSSYEQYF.

In DNA, the CDR3 is TGTGCCAGCAGTAACCGAACAGGTCTGGTCTACGAGCAGTACTTC. Its protein product is CASSNRTGLVYEQYF. V is TRBV27 and J is TRBJ2-7; D may be TRBD1 (5 bases). Germline V gives CDR1 MNHEY, CDR2 SMNVEV (reference sequence). This CDR3 is 15 amino acids long. Trimming took 5 bases from V and 3 from J, leaving 17 bases between them.

The CDR3, as DNA: TGTGCCAGCAGCTTAGGTTCTAGCGGATACGAGCAGTACTTC. Amino acid sequence: CASSLGSSGYEQYF. The chain employs TRBV7-9 and TRBJ2-7; 7 bases map to TRBD2. Germline V gene sequence: CDR1 SEHNR, CDR2 FQNEAQ (reference sequence). This CDR3 is built from 14 residues. With V trimmed by 1 base and J by 4 bases, 4 bases remained unmatched.

The chain recombines TRBV27 with TRBJ1-3, with D tentatively TRBD1 (5 bases). Germline loops: CDR1 MNHEY, CDR2 SMNVEV (reference sequence). The length of the CDR3 is 17 residues. V was cut by 5 bases and J by 6 bases, with 23 bases left in between. This CDR3 is CASSPHRWDGGINTIYF. CDR3 nucleotides: TGTGCCAGCAGTCCGCACCGTTGGGACGGGGGAATAAACACCATATATTTT.

This clone was detected only once. The chain couples TRBV4-1 to TRBJ2-1; TRBD2 aligns across 12 bases. CDR3 length: 17 residues. CDR1 is MGHRA, CDR2 YSYEKL, per germline. V lost 1 base to trimming and J lost 8 bases; unmatched junction nucleotides: 9. This chain's CDR3 is CASSQVASGRVWDEQFF. For the CDR3, the DNA is TGCGCCAGCAGCCAAGTGGCTAGCGGGAGGGTGTGGGATGAGCAGTTCTTC.

The chain couples TRBV25-1 to TRBJ2-2; D is undetermined. The CDR3 length is 11 residues. V was clipped by 5 bases and J by 4 bases, with 2 bases between them. Germline assignment: CDR1 MGHDK and CDR2 SYGVNS. The CDR3 sequence: CASSRTGELFF. CDR3 bases: TGTGCCAGCAGTCGCACCGGGGAGCTGTTTTTT. The entire variable domain, with the rest obtained from reference TRBV25-1 and TRBJ2-2, is as follows: EADIYQTPRYLVIGTGKKITLECSQTMGHDKMYWYQQDPGMELHLIHYSYGVNSTEKGDLSSESTVSRIRTEHFPLTLESARPSHTSQYLCASSRTGELFFGEGSRLTVL.

The genes are TRBV19 and TRBJ2-1, with D uncertain. The V end lost 1 base, the J end lost 7 bases, and 8 bases lay between the germline ends. Germline V gene lookup returns CDR1 LNHDA and CDR2 SQIVND (reference sequence). The CDR3 loop spans 13 amino acids. The CDR3 loop is CASSIGGRNEQFF. The CDR3 nucleotides are TGTGCCAGTAGTATAGGAGGAAGGAATGAGCAGTTCTTC.

The rearrangement joins TRBV5-5 to TRBJ1-1; TRBD1 matches 7 bases. The CDR3 has 15 amino acids. Trimming cost V 4 bases and J 1 base; bases outside gene matches: 7. Germline CDR1 is SGHKS and CDR2 is YYEKEE (reference sequence). DNA for the CDR3: TGTGCCAGCAGCCTGGGGACAGCTCAGAACACTGAAGCTTTCTTT. Translating it yields CASSLGTAQNTEAFF.